Listed here are 26 T cell receptor beta chains from one sample, sequenced in a study of blood T cell repertoires in COVID-19. Some clones are missing from TCRdb's copy, which holds only in-frame ones; the method was immunoSEQ multiplex PCR. The sample has 100,000 to 150,000 clones; more than 75% are singletons. The sequenced sample was peripheral blood. These receptors originate from a woman in her seventies with COVID-19, enrolled during active disease.

This clone was counted a few times. The chain has TRBV4-2 and TRBJ1-2, with D possibly matching TRBD1 (6 bases). The V end lost 4 bases, the J end lost 3 bases, and 18 bases lay between the germline ends. CDR1 is LGHNA and CDR2 is YNFKEQ in the germline V gene. The CDR3 has 16 amino acids. The CDR3 nucleotides are TGTGCCAGCAGCCGGAGTAGTGGACAGAAAGACTATGGCTACACCTTC. Its translation is CASSRSSGQKDYGYTF.

V and J are TRBV30 and TRBJ2-7, with TRBD2 matching over 13 bases. Trimming cost V 4 bases and J 5 bases; bases outside gene matches: 8. Germline V CDR1 and CDR2: GTSNPN, SVGIG (reference sequence). The CDR3 spans 15 residues. CDR3 loop: CAWTRTGLAGNEQYF. As DNA, the CDR3 is TGTGCCTGGACACGGACGGGACTAGCGGGGAACGAGCAGTACTTC.

The chain recombines TRBV11-2 with TRBJ2-3; D ambiguous. V was pared by 5 bases and J by 2 bases, with 11 bases between. The germline CDR1 and CDR2 sequences are SGHAT and FQNNGV. The CDR3 runs 14 residues. The CDR3: CASSIPVNTDTQYF. The CDR3 nucleotides are TGTGCCAGCAGCATCCCGGTTAACACAGATACGCAGTATTTT. Together with reference TRBV11-2 and TRBJ2-3, the CDR3 gives the full variable domain: EAGVAQSPRYKIIEKRQSVAFWCNPISGHATLYWYQQILGQGPKLLIQFQNNGVVDDSQLPKDRFSAERLKGVDSTLKIQPAKLEDSAVYLCASSIPVNTDTQYFGPGTRLTVL.

The V call is TRBV6-5, the J call TRBJ2-7; TRBD1 might be the D (6 bases). The V gene lost 5 bases and the J gene lost 4 bases, with 12 bases spanning the gap. Germline CDR1 and CDR2: MNHEY and SVGAGI. The CDR3 loop spans 13 amino acids. The CDR3 sequence: CASSPNTGYEQYF. CDR3 nucleotides: TGTGCCAGCAGTCCGAATACAGGGTACGAGCAGTACTTC.

V gene TRBV7-9 combines with J gene TRBJ1-4; weak D call: TRBD1 (5 bases). Germline-derived CDR1 and CDR2 are SEHNR and FQNEAQ (reference sequence). CDR3 size: 14 residues. Trimming removed 5 bases from V and 5 bases from J, with 12 bases in between. This chain's CDR3 is CASSPRGLNEKLFF. The CDR3 coding sequence is TGTGCCAGCAGCCCCCGGGGACTCAATGAAAAACTGTTTTTT.

The chain combines TRBV28 with TRBJ1-1; D possibly corresponds to TRBD1 (5 bases). The CDR3 has 16 residues. The V gene lost 6 bases and the J gene lost 7 bases, with 24 bases spanning the gap. The germline V gene has CDR1 MDHEN and CDR2 SYDVKM. CDR3 sequence (DNA): TGTGCCAGCAGCGAGACGGGACTCCCGTCTCCTAATGAAGCTTTCTTT. Its protein is CASSETGLPSPNEAFF.

The rearrangement joins TRBV7-6 to TRBJ1-4; D is uncertain. This CDR3 is built from 15 residues. In germline, CDR1 is SGHVS, CDR2 FNYEAQ. With 1 base removed from V and 4 bases from J, the gap between germline ends came to 10 bases. Here the CDR3 DNA reads TGTGCCAGCAGCTTAGGGCAGATTCTTAATGAAAAACTGTTTTTT. It translates to CASSLGQILNEKLFF.

The J gene is TRBJ2-3, the V gene TRBV6-5, with TRBD2 matching 7 bases. Unmatched junction bases numbered 9, after V lost 11 bases and J lost 1 base. The CDR3 is made up of 14 amino acids. CDR1 MNHEY and CDR2 SVGAGI come from the germline V gene. CDR3 residues: CAASSRGGTDTQYF. The CDR3 DNA reads as TGTGCCGCCAGCAGCCGGGGGGGCACAGATACGCAGTATTTT.

CDR3: CASSVAGRMYGYTF. The CDR3 DNA follows: TGTGCCAGCAGCGTAGCCGGCAGGATGTATGGCTACACCTTC. The chain uses TRBV9 and TRBJ1-2; D unclear. The CDR3 length is 14 residues. Trimming took off 0 bases at V and 5 bases at J, with 11 bases between the two ends. Germline-derived CDR1 and CDR2 are SGDLS and YYNGEE.

This rearrangement joins TRBV4-1 to TRBJ1-2; 7 bases map to TRBD1. V gave up 0 bases and J gave up 8 bases; unmatched junction bases: 6. There are 14 residues in the CDR3. CDR1 and CDR2 (germline): MGHRA, YSYEKL. The CDR3 coding sequence is TGCGCCAGCAGCCAAGACACAGGGGCGGGAGGCTACACCTTC. This sequence encodes CASSQDTGAGGYTF.

The chain recombines TRBV7-8 with TRBJ2-1, with unresolved D. Germline values: CDR1 SGHVS, CDR2 FQNEAQ. The CDR3 extends over 15 amino acids. V was shortened by 1 base and J by 12 bases, with 19 bases between the two germline ends. The CDR3 coding sequence is TGTGCCAGCAGCTTAGGCTCACGGAGCGTAATTTCGCAGTTCTTC. This gives the protein CASSLGSRSVISQFF. Full variable domain (outside the CDR3, taken from reference TRBV7-8 and TRBJ2-1): GAGVSQSPRYKVAKRGQDVALRCDPISGHVSLFWYQQALGQGPEFLTYFQNEAQLDKSGLPSDRFFAERPEGSVSTLKIQRTQQEDSAVYLCASSLGSRSVISQFFGPGTRLTVL.

J is TRBJ1-1 and V is TRBV2, with D tentatively TRBD1 (6 bases). CDR1 and CDR2 from the germline V gene are SNHLY and FYNNEI. The CDR3 extends over 12 amino acids. V lost 4 bases and J 7 bases, leaving 10 bases between the germline ends. The CDR3 region has the DNA TGTGCCAGCAGTGGAGTGACAGGTGAAGCTTTCTTT. It is translated as CASSGVTGEAFF.

This chain uses TRBV19 with TRBJ1-3; no firm D call. The CDR3 runs to 17 residues. V lost 7 bases, J lost 2 bases, and 21 bases lay in between. CDR1 and CDR2 from the germline V gene are LNHDA and SQIVND (reference sequence). CDR3: CASIPAGPGPAGNTIYF. CDR3 nucleotide sequence: TGTGCCAGTATCCCCGCGGGTCCTGGGCCTGCTGGAAACACCATATATTTT.

This clone appeared a few times. The chain uses TRBV2 and TRBJ1-6, with TRBD1 matching 8 bases. CDR3 length equals 15 residues. Germline CDR1 reads SNHLY; CDR2 reads FYNNEI. V shed 5 bases, J shed 7 bases, and the junction held 7 bases outside the gene matches. In DNA, the CDR3 is TGTGCCAGCAGTCCACAGGGGGTGAAAAATTCACCCCTCCACTTT. Its translation is CASSPQGVKNSPLHF.

This clone was detected once. CDR3 amino acids: CASSLDYLYNEQFF. DNA for the CDR3: TGCGCCAGCAGTCTGGACTACCTCTACAATGAGCAGTTCTTC. The J gene is TRBJ2-1, the V gene TRBV5-1, with D tentatively TRBD2 (6 bases). V was trimmed by 5 bases and J by 3 bases, leaving 12 bases between them. The CDR3 consists of 14 residues. Germline-derived CDR1 and CDR2 are SGHRS and YFSETQ.

V gene TRBV6-4 combines with J gene TRBJ1-5; TRBD1 matches at 7 bases. From germline, CDR1 is MRHNA and CDR2 SNTAGT. This CDR3 is 15 amino acids long. The ends lost 2 bases at V and 3 bases at J; junction bases unmatched: 4. In nucleotides, the CDR3 is TGTGCCAGCAGTGACCTCAGGGGGAACAATCAGCCCCAGCATTTT. Protein sequence: CASSDLRGNNQPQHF.

This chain uses TRBV7-9 with TRBJ1-3; D unresolved. The CDR3 sequence is 18 residues long. Germline V lookup: CDR1 SEHNR, CDR2 FQNEAQ (reference sequence). Trimming left V 5 bases short and J 0 bases short, with 20 bases between. The DNA for the CDR3 is TGTGCCAGCAGCCCCCTTTGGGCGCCGACTAGCTCTGGAAACACCATATATTTT. Translated: CASSPLWAPTSSGNTIYF. The whole variable domain, remainder taken from reference TRBV7-9 and TRBJ1-3, is DTGVSQNPRHKITKRGQNVTFRCDPISEHNRLYWYRQTLGQGPEFLTYFQNEAQLEKSRLLSDRFSAERPKGSFSTLEIQRTEQGDSAMYLCASSPLWAPTSSGNTIYFGEGSWLTVV.

V usage is TRBV7-2 and J usage is TRBJ1-4, with TRBD1 as a possible D gene (6 bases). Trimming removed 1 base from V and 8 bases from J, with 14 bases in between. The germline V gene has CDR1 SGHTA and CDR2 FQGNSA. The CDR3 loop spans 15 amino acids. This CDR3 reads CASSLGHRDGEKLFF. The CDR3 DNA reads TGTGCCAGCAGCTTAGGTCACAGGGATGGGGAAAAACTGTTTTTT.

This clone has only one observation. The chain couples TRBV5-5 to TRBJ2-3; 14 bases map to TRBD2. J gave up 1 base and V 4 bases, and 5 bases lay outside the gene matches. Per the germline V gene, CDR1 is SGHKS and CDR2 is YYEKEE (reference sequence). CDR3 length: 17 amino acids. The DNA of the CDR3 is TGTGCCAGCAGCCCTCCGGGACTAGCGGGGGGCACAGATACGCAGTATTTT. Amino acids: CASSPPGLAGGTDTQYF.

The V call is TRBV15, the J call TRBJ1-5; 11 positions match TRBD1. The CDR3 is 16 residues long. V lost 3 bases and J lost 6; bases outside the gene matches: 7. Germline V gene sequence: CDR1 LNHNV, CDR2 YYDKDF (reference sequence). The CDR3 loop reads CATSSLGTGGTQPQHF. The CDR3 DNA reads TGTGCCACCAGCAGCCTCGGGACAGGGGGAACTCAGCCCCAGCATTTT.

This clone was seen only once. The chain links TRBV11-2 to TRBJ2-7; 8 nucleotides align to TRBD1. The CDR3 runs 16 residues. The V gene's germline CDR1 is SGHAT and CDR2 FQNNGV. With V trimmed by 4 bases and J by 2 bases, 10 bases remained unmatched. This CDR3 is CASSSPDRDLAYEQYF. CDR3 coding DNA: TGTGCCAGCAGCTCCCCGGACAGGGATCTGGCCTACGAGCAGTACTTC.

This clone was counted a few times. V is TRBV21-1 and J is TRBJ1-1; the listed D gene, TRBD1, was not tested against the DNA. TRBV21-1 is described as a pseudogene. There are 12 residues in the CDR3. The CDR3: CASGLDRTEAFF. CDR3 coding DNA: TGTGCCAGCGGCCTAGACAGGACTGAAGCTTTCTTT.

The rearrangement links TRBV2 to TRBJ1-5, with 7 positions matching TRBD1. CDR3 length: 15 amino acids. V was pared by 4 bases and J by 5 bases, with 8 bases of the junction left unmatched. Germline CDR1 and CDR2: SNHLY and FYNNEI. The CDR3 region is CASSGPRQGDQPQHF. The CDR3 region has the DNA TGTGCCAGCAGTGGTCCGAGACAGGGAGATCAGCCCCAGCATTTT. Looking up the rest from reference TRBV2 and TRBJ1-5 gives the full variable domain: EPEVTQTPSHQVTQMGQEVILRCVPISNHLYFYWYRQILGQKVEFLVSFYNNEISEKSEIFDDQFSVERPDGSNFTLKIRSTKLEDSAMYFCASSGPRQGDQPQHFGDGTRLSIL.

The chain couples TRBV24-1 to TRBJ2-3; TRBD2 aligns across 8 bases. This CDR3 has 17 residues. Germline V gene data show CDR1 as KGHDR and CDR2 as SFDVKD. J gave up 4 bases and V 0 bases, and 8 bases lay outside the gene matches. CDR3 sequence (DNA): TGTGCCACCAGTGATTTGTACGGGAACGGGGGGGCAGATACGCAGTATTTT. Protein product: CATSDLYGNGGADTQYF.

This chain links TRBV5-4 with TRBJ2-7, with D possibly TRBD2 on 5 matching bases. CDR3 length equals 12 residues. Germline values: CDR1 SGHNT, CDR2 YYREEE (reference sequence). Trimming stripped 3 bases from V and 9 bases from J, with 13 bases between. Here the CDR3 DNA reads TGTGCCAGCAGCTCGAGAGGGAACGGGCAGTACTTC. The encoded protein is CASSSRGNGQYF.

This clone was counted once. The genes are TRBV18 and TRBJ1-1; D is possibly TRBD1 (5 bases). The CDR3 is 13 residues long. CDR1 is KGHSH and CDR2 is LQKENI in the germline V gene. V gave up 5 bases and J gave up 4 bases, with 11 bases separating them. In DNA, the CDR3 is TGTGCCAGCTCAGGGGACTTCGCCACTGAAGCTTTCTTT. This sequence encodes CASSGDFATEAFF.